This T cell receptor (beta chain) was captured by sequencing in a study of blood T cells in healthy people across ages. The authors ran a second PCR of roughly 6 to 12 cycles using a sample-barcoded 5' primer and a J-beta primer mix. TCRdb recomputed calls from the 5' RACE reads with MiXCR, one row per CDR3 protein. This sample carries approximately 1,100,000 distinct CDR3 sequences, under 55% of them seen once, and the ten largest clones take approximately 20%. Worth noting for this clonotype: Its antigen is not known.

Whole-study findings and limits: There was no known CMV status for donors, so expanded clonotype changes were possibly confounded.

The CDR3 has 14 residues. The V end was cut by 4 bases, the J end by 7 bases, with 17 bases between. Germline CDR1 SGHRS, CDR2 YFSETQ. Each individual donor underwent a draw of about 11 milliliters of peripheral blood. J is TRBJ1-2 and V is TRBV5-1; D may be TRBD1 (5 bases). The origin of this receptor is a woman aged 60 to 75 in good health. Sequenced input: blood. The CDR3 loop is CASSPPTPQGGYTF. The CDR3 coding sequence is TGCGCCAGCAGCCCCCCGACCCCTCAGGGTGGCTACACCTTC.